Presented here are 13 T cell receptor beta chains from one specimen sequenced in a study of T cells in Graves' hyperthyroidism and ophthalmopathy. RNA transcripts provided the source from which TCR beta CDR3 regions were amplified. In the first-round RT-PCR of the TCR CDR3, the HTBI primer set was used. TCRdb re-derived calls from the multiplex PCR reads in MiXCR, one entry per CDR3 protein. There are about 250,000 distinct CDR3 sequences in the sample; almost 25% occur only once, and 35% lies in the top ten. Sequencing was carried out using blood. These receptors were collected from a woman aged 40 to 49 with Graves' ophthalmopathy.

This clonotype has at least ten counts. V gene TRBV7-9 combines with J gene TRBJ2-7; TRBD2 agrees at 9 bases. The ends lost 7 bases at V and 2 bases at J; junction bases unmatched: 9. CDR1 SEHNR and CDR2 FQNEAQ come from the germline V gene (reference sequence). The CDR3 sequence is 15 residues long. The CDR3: CASTLTSGSTYEQYF. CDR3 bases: TGTGCCAGCACCCTGACTAGCGGCTCGACCTACGAGCAGTACTTC. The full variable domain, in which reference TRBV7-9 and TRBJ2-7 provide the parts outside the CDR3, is DTGVSQNPRHKITKRGQNVTFRCDPISEHNRLYWYRQTLGQGPEFLTYFQNEAQLEKSRLLSDRFSAERPKGSFSTLEIQRTEQGDSAMYLCASTLTSGSTYEQYFGPGTRLTVT.

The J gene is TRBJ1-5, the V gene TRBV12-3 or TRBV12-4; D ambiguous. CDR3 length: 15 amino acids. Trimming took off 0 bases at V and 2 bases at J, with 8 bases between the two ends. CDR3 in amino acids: CASSLAGLGNQPQHF. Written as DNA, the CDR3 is TGTGCCAGCAGTTTAGCGGGGTTGGGCAATCAGCCCCAGCATTTT.

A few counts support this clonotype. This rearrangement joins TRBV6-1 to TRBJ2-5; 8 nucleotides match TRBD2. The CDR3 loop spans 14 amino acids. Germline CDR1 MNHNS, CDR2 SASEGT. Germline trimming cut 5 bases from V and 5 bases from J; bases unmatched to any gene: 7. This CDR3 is CASSSGRAVETQYF. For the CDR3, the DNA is TGTGCCAGCAGTAGCGGGAGAGCGGTGGAGACCCAGTACTTC.

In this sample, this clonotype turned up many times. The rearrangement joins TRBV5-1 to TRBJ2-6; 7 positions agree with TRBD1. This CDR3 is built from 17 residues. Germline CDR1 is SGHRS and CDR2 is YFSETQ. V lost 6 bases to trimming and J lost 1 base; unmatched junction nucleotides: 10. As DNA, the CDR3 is TGCGCCAGCAACAAAGGACAGGTTTTTTCTGGGGCCAACGTCCTGACTTTC. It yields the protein CASNKGQVFSGANVLTF.

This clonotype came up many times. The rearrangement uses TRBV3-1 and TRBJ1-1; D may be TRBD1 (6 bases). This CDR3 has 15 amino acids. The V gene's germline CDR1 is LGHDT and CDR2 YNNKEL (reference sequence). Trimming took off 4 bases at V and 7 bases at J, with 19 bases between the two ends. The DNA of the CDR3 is TGTGCCAGCAGCCCCCCTAGCGGGGGCGCGGTTGAAGCTTTCTTT. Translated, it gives CASSPPSGGAVEAFF.

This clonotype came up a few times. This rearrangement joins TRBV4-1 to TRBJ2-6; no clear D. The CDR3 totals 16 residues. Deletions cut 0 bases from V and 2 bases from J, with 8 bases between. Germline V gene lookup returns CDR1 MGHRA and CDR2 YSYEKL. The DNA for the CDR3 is TGCGCCAGCAGCCAAGAAGGTTCGCCTGGGGCCAACGTCCTGACTTTC. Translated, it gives CASSQEGSPGANVLTF.

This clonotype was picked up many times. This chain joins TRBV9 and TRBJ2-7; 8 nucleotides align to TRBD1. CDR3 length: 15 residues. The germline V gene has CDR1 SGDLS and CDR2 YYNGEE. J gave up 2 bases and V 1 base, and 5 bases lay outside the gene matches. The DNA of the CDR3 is TGTGCCAGCAGCGTAACGGGACAGGTCCCCTACGAGCAGTACTTC. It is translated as CASSVTGQVPYEQYF.

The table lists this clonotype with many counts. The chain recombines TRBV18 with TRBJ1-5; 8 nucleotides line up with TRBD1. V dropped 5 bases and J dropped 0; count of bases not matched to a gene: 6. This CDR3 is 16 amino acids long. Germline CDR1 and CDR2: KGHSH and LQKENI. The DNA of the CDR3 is TGTGCCAGCTCATCAGGACAGGGAGCTAGCAATCAGCCCCAGCATTTT. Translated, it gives CASSSGQGASNQPQHF.

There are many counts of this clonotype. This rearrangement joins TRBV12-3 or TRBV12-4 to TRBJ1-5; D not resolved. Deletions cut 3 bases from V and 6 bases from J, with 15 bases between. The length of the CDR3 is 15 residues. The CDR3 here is CASSFYPRTVQPQHF. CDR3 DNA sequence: TGTGCCAGCAGTTTTTACCCTAGGACCGTTCAGCCCCAGCATTTT.

The DNA for the CDR3 is TGTGCCAGCAGCCAAGGGACAAAAAGGACTGAAGCTTTCTTT. Protein product: CASSQGTKRTEAFF. This chain joins TRBV3-1 and TRBJ1-1, with a tentative D call TRBD1 (5 bases). Germline CDR1 and CDR2: LGHDT and YNNKEL (reference sequence). The V and J ends lost 1 base and 5 bases respectively, with 11 bases between them. This CDR3 has 14 amino acids.

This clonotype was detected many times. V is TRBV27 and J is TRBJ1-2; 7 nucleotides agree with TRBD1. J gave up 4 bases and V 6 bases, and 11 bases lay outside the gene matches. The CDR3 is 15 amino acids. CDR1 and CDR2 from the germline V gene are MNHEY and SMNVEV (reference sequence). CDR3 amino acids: CASSSNRGDSYGYTF. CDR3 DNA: TGTGCCAGCAGCTCAAACAGGGGAGATAGCTATGGCTACACCTTC.

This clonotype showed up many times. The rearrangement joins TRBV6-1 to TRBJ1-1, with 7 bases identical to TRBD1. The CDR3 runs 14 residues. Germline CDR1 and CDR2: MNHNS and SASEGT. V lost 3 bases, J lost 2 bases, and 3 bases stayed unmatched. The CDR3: CASSEGQRNTEAFF. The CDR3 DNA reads TGTGCCAGCAGTGAGGGACAGAGAAACACTGAAGCTTTCTTT.

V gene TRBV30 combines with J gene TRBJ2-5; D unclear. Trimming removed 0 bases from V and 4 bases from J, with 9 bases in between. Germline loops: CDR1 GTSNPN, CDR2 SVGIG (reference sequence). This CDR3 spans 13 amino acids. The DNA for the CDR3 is TGTGCCTGGAGTGTACTTTCACGAGAGACCCAGTACTTC. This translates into CAWSVLSRETQYF.